These 29 T cell receptor beta chains came from one sample sequenced in a study of OX40 agonist ivuxolimab in advanced cancers. Sequenced by immunoSEQ multiplex PCR; TCRdb stores in-frame clones only, minus some. The repertoire holds tens of thousands of clones, with roughly 85% as singletons. This specimen was CD4+ or CD8+ T cells sorted from blood, taken in a trial of the OX40 agonist ivuxolimab. The receptors here all came from an adult with an advanced solid tumor such as melanoma, head and neck, liver or kidney cancer.

The table lists this clone with a few counts. V is TRBV18 and J is TRBJ2-7; D call uncertain. Trimming pared 2 bases from V and 2 bases from J, leaving 4 bases between. Germline loops: CDR1 KGHSH, CDR2 LQKENI. The CDR3 is 12 amino acids. The CDR3 coding sequence is TGTGCCAGCTCACCAAACCCCTACGAGCAGTACTTC. Encoded protein: CASSPNPYEQYF.

The rearrangement joins TRBV7-6 to TRBJ2-3; D is unclear. The CDR3 loop spans 13 amino acids. V lost 1 base to trimming and J lost 11 bases, with 13 bases between them. In germline, CDR1 is SGHVS, CDR2 FNYEAQ. In DNA, the CDR3 is TGTGCCAGCAGCTTAGAGCAGCAGGCCTTGCAGTATTTT. Protein sequence: CASSLEQQALQYF.

The chain employs TRBV18 and TRBJ2-2; TRBD1 agrees at 8 bases. Germline V gives CDR1 KGHSH, CDR2 LQKENI. This CDR3 region has 16 residues. Trimming at V came to 5 bases and at J to 1 base, leaving 6 bases not matched to a gene. For the CDR3, the DNA is TGTGCCAGCTCATCTGGACAGGGTGGGAACACCGGGGAGCTGTTTTTT. This encodes CASSSGQGGNTGELFF.

The gene calls are TRBV16 and TRBJ2-7; 12 nucleotides align to TRBD1. The CDR3 is 16 residues long. The germline gives CDR1 KGHSY, CDR2 FQNENV. V lost 4 bases and J lost 5; bases outside the gene matches: 9. CDR3 sequence: CASSPRGTGGQNEQYF. For the CDR3, the DNA is TGTGCCAGCAGCCCAAGGGGGACAGGGGGCCAAAACGAGCAGTACTTC.

The chain employs TRBV30 and TRBJ1-5, with unresolved D. CDR1 is GTSNPN, CDR2 SVGIG, per germline (reference sequence). The CDR3 has 15 residues. Trimming stripped 0 bases from V and 4 bases from J, with 13 bases between. This CDR3 reads CAWSVGPHGNQPQHF. CDR3 DNA: TGTGCCTGGAGTGTAGGTCCCCACGGGAATCAGCCCCAGCATTTT.

V and J are TRBV7-9 and TRBJ1-1; D uncertain. This CDR3 has 13 residues. V lost 0 bases and J lost 6, with 8 bases in between. CDR1 and CDR2 from the germline V gene are SEHNR and FQNEAQ (reference sequence). The CDR3 reads CASSLAGIAEAFF. The CDR3 DNA is TGTGCCAGCAGCTTAGCGGGGATAGCTGAAGCTTTCTTT. Combining the CDR3 with reference TRBV7-9 and TRBJ1-1 gives the whole variable domain DTGVSQNPRHKITKRGQNVTFRCDPISEHNRLYWYRQTLGQGPEFLTYFQNEAQLEKSRLLSDRFSAERPKGSFSTLEIQRTEQGDSAMYLCASSLAGIAEAFFGQGTRLTVV.

As concerns this clone: Other nucleotide sequences in the sample specify the same CDR3. The chain couples TRBV5-4 to TRBJ1-2; tentative D call: TRBD1 (5 bases). The CDR3 has 13 residues. V shed 2 bases and J shed 8 bases, with 13 bases lying between them. The germline CDR1 and CDR2 sequences are SGHNT and YYREEE (reference sequence). The CDR3 loop reads CASSFGGVGGYTF. Here the CDR3 DNA reads TGTGCCAGCAGCTTTGGAGGGGTTGGGGGCTACACCTTC.

This clone was detected once. The chain links TRBV10-3 to TRBJ1-5; possible D gene TRBD1, 5 bases. The V end lost 2 bases, the J end lost 2 bases, and 16 bases lay between the germline ends. This CDR3 comprises 17 residues. In germline, CDR1 is ENHRY, CDR2 SYGVKD. CDR3 coding DNA: TGTGCCATCAGTGAGCCGATAGAAGGGACCGGCAATCAGCCCCAGCATTTT. Translation: CAISEPIEGTGNQPQHF.

The chain joins TRBV15 to TRBJ1-5; tentatively, D is TRBD1 (5 bases). From germline, CDR1 is LNHNV and CDR2 YYDKDF (reference sequence). The CDR3 totals 13 residues. With 5 bases removed from V and 7 bases from J, the gap between germline ends came to 12 bases. In nucleotides, the CDR3 is TGTGCCACCAGCCGGGGGGGGGAGCAGCCCCAGCATTTT. Its translation: CATSRGGEQPQHF.

V and J are TRBV4-2 and TRBJ1-6, with 8 bases matching TRBD1. The CDR3 loop spans 16 amino acids. V was clipped by 0 bases and J by 6 bases; unmatched bases: 4. CDR1 is LGHNA, CDR2 YNFKEQ, per germline. For the CDR3, the DNA is TGTGCCAGCAGCCAAGAACAGACAGGGGCTAATTCACCCCTCCACTTT. It yields the protein CASSQEQTGANSPLHF.

In the case of this clone: The sample carries other DNA sequences with the same CDR3. The V call is TRBV6-1, the J call TRBJ1-2; D possibly corresponds to TRBD1 (6 bases). V was shortened by 0 bases and J by 4 bases, with 9 bases between the two germline ends. CDR3 length: 14 residues. CDR1 is MNHNS, CDR2 SASEGT, per germline. The CDR3 bases are TGTGCCAGCAGTGAAGCGGGGGGCGCCTATGGCTACACCTTC. This encodes CASSEAGGAYGYTF.

V usage is TRBV7-6 and J usage is TRBJ2-3, with 10 bases matching TRBD2. V shed 3 bases, J shed 4 bases, and the junction held 4 bases outside the gene matches. Germline CDR1 reads SGHVS; CDR2 reads FNYEAQ. This CDR3 spans 15 amino acids. CDR3 nucleotides: TGTGCCAGCAGCTTCCAGCGGGGGGGTGCAGATACGCAGTATTTT. As protein: CASSFQRGGADTQYF.

This clone was detected only a few times. The chain has TRBV28 and TRBJ1-5; D gene unclear. CDR3 length: 15 amino acids. V was clipped by 2 bases and J by 0 bases, with 8 bases between them. Germline CDR1 is MDHEN and CDR2 is SYDVKM. The DNA for the CDR3 is TGTGCCAGCAGTTTAGCCAGCTATAGCAATCAGCCCCAGCATTTT. It is translated as CASSLASYSNQPQHF.

The chain combines TRBV30 with TRBJ1-6; possible D gene TRBD1, 5 bases. The V end lost 5 bases, the J end lost 0 bases, and 20 bases lay between the germline ends. The CDR3 consists of 18 residues. Germline V gives CDR1 GTSNPN, CDR2 SVGIG (reference sequence). In DNA form, the CDR3 reads TGTGCCTGGGCCCCGGGGCGACAGATGAGCTCCTATAATTCACCCCTCCACTTT. It translates to CAWAPGRQMSSYNSPLHF. Complete variable domain (other parts from reference TRBV30 and TRBJ1-6): SQTIHQWPATLVQPVGSPLSLECTVEGTSNPNLYWYRQAAGRGLQLLFYSVGIGQISSEVPQNLSASRPQDRQFILSSKKLLLSDSGFYLCAWAPGRQMSSYNSPLHFGNGTRLTVT.

The V call is TRBV28, the J call TRBJ2-5, with 8 bases fitting TRBD2. Germline trimming cut 7 bases from V and 2 bases from J; bases unmatched to any gene: 12. Germline CDR1 MDHEN, CDR2 SYDVKM. This CDR3 region has 16 residues. Here the CDR3 DNA reads TGTGCCAGCACCCTAACGGGGACTAGGAGGCAAGAGACCCAGTACTTC. Protein: CASTLTGTRRQETQYF. Combining the CDR3 with reference TRBV28 and TRBJ2-5 gives the whole variable domain DVKVTQSSRYLVKRTGEKVFLECVQDMDHENMFWYRQDPGLGLRLIYFSYDVKMKEKGDIPEGYSVSREKKERFSLILESASTNQTSMYLCASTLTGTRRQETQYFGPGTRLLVL.

The chain recombines TRBV5-1 with TRBJ2-3; TRBD2 aligns across 12 bases. CDR1 and CDR2 from the germline V gene are SGHRS and YFSETQ. The trim removed 4 bases at V and 2 bases at J, leaving 5 bases unmatched. The CDR3 has 16 residues. CDR3 protein: CASSLTSGRLTDTQYF. CDR3 DNA sequence: TGCGCCAGCAGCCTTACTAGCGGGAGGCTCACAGATACGCAGTATTTT. The whole variable domain, remainder taken from reference TRBV5-1 and TRBJ2-3, is KAGVTQTPRYLIKTRGQQVTLSCSPISGHRSVSWYQQTPGQGLQFLFEYFSETQRNKGNFPGRFSGRQFSNSRSEMNVSTLELGDSALYLCASSLTSGRLTDTQYFGPGTRLTVL.

The chain is built from TRBV6-6 and TRBJ2-7; D may match TRBD1 or TRBD2 (5 bases each). V was shortened by 7 bases and J by 6 bases, with 25 bases between the two germline ends. The CDR3 has 16 amino acids. CDR1 is MNHNY, CDR2 SVGAGI, per germline (reference sequence). CDR3: CASNTIPRGRVGEQYF. The CDR3 DNA is TGTGCCAGCAATACTATCCCCCGGGGCAGGGTCGGCGAGCAGTACTTC.

V is TRBV29-1 and J is TRBJ2-5, with D possibly TRBD1 on 5 matching bases. CDR1 is SQVTM and CDR2 is ANQGSEA in the germline V gene. This CDR3 contains 12 residues. V was trimmed by 2 bases and J by 1 base, leaving 5 bases between them. Written as DNA, the CDR3 is TGCAGCGTTGAACAGGGCCAAGAGACCCAGTACTTC. Translated: CSVEQGQETQYF.

The chain is built from TRBV7-2 and TRBJ2-7, with 9 bases fitting TRBD1. CDR1 is SGHTA and CDR2 is FQGNSA in the germline V gene. This CDR3 has 15 amino acids. The J segment lost 2 bases and the V segment lost 5 bases, leaving 7 bases of the junction unmatched. The CDR3 loop is CASSDGQGTTYEQYF. The DNA for the CDR3 is TGTGCCAGCAGCGATGGACAGGGGACGACCTACGAGCAGTACTTC.

The chain couples TRBV27 to TRBJ1-2; D is unresolved. V was clipped by 6 bases and J by 8 bases, with 19 bases between them. The CDR3 is made up of 14 amino acids. Germline lookup yields CDR1 MNHEY and CDR2 SMNVEV (reference sequence). The CDR3 spells CASSPVLDGSGYTF. In DNA, the CDR3 is TGTGCCAGCAGCCCCGTTTTGGACGGCTCCGGCTACACCTTC.

J is TRBJ2-7 and V is TRBV11-2, with TRBD1 matching over 12 bases. The junction had 9 bases not matched to a gene; V was cut back by 0 bases and J by 3 bases. The CDR3 has 18 residues. CDR1 and CDR2 from the germline V gene are SGHAT and FQNNGV. This chain's CDR3 is CASSLDSSGTGGFYEQYF. Written as DNA, the CDR3 is TGTGCCAGCAGCTTAGACTCCTCCGGGACAGGGGGCTTCTACGAGCAGTACTTC.

J is TRBJ2-7 and V is TRBV6-6; 9 positions agree with TRBD1. The germline V gene has CDR1 MNHNY and CDR2 SVGAGI (reference sequence). CDR3 length: 13 amino acids. J gave up 3 bases and V 6 bases, and 3 bases lay outside the gene matches. CDR3 sequence reads: CASRGGQGYEQYF. The CDR3 nucleotides read TGTGCCAGCAGGGGGGGACAGGGCTACGAGCAGTACTTC.

This clone has just one count. This chain links TRBV5-1 with TRBJ2-5; D is possibly TRBD1 (6 bases). Near its end, the DNA agrees better with TRBJ2-7, so the J call may be wrong. Germline loops: CDR1 SGHRS, CDR2 YFSETQ. The CDR3 sequence is 14 residues long. The CDR3 DNA reads TGCGCCAGCAGCCCCGGGGACAAGGGCTACGAGCAGTACTTC. Translated: CASSPGDKGYEQYF.

Here the CDR3 DNA reads TGTGCCAGCAGCCTAAACCCTGGGACTGAAGCTTTCTTT. This encodes CASSLNPGTEAFF. V usage is TRBV6-1 and J usage is TRBJ1-1; no firm D call. This CDR3 is 13 amino acids long. The germline V and J ends were trimmed by 6 bases and 5 bases, with 13 bases remaining between them. Looked up from germline, CDR1 is MNHNS and CDR2 is SASEGT.

The chain links TRBV18 to TRBJ1-2, with D tentatively TRBD1 (5 bases). Trimming pared 0 bases from V and 6 bases from J, leaving 8 bases between. Germline CDR1 and CDR2: KGHSH and LQKENI. The CDR3 is 13 amino acids. This CDR3 is CASSPPARDGYTF. The CDR3 nucleotides are TGTGCCAGCTCACCACCCGCCAGGGATGGCTACACCTTC.

This chain connects TRBV7-9 to TRBJ2-7; TRBD1 is a possible D gene (6 bases). There are 13 residues in the CDR3. The V and J ends lost 2 bases and 3 bases respectively, with 8 bases between them. CDR1 and CDR2 (germline): SEHNR, FQNEAQ (reference sequence). The CDR3 DNA reads as TGTGCCAGCAGCTTATTACAGGGCTACGAGCAGTACTTC. Translation gives CASSLLQGYEQYF.

This clone was seen a handful of times. This sequence joins TRBV5-1 and TRBJ2-3; 7 bases fit TRBD1. The CDR3 loop spans 16 amino acids. J was trimmed by 2 bases and V by 3 bases; bases with no gene match: 9. CDR1 and CDR2 from the germline V gene are SGHRS and YFSETQ. The CDR3 sequence: CASSSEGGYSTDTQYF. As DNA, the CDR3 is TGCGCCAGCAGCTCGGAAGGGGGCTACTCCACAGATACGCAGTATTTT.

This chain connects TRBV19 to TRBJ1-5; no clear D gene. Germline assignment: CDR1 LNHDA and CDR2 SQIVND (reference sequence). V was cut by 0 bases and J by 3 bases, with 6 bases left in between. CDR3 length equals 14 residues. CDR3 coding DNA: TGTGCCAGTAGTATAGACGGGGTCAATCAGCCCCAGCATTTT. Protein: CASSIDGVNQPQHF. Drawing the rest from reference TRBV19 and TRBJ1-5, the complete variable domain is DGGITQSPKYLFRKEGQNVTLSCEQNLNHDAMYWYRQDPGQGLRLIYYSQIVNDFQKGDIAEGYSVSREKKESFPLTVTSAQKNPTAFYLCASSIDGVNQPQHFGDGTRLSIL.

The sample holds a few counts of this clone. Other DNA sequences of this sample code for an identical CDR3. V gene TRBV5-4 combines with J gene TRBJ1-3, with D perhaps TRBD1 (5 bases). Germline CDR1 is SGHNT and CDR2 is YYREEE (reference sequence). Trimming cost V 1 base and J 2 bases, with 7 bases left between them. The CDR3 covers 14 residues. CDR3 bases: TGTGCCAGCAGCTTGCAGGGCCCTGGAAACACCATATATTTT. This translates into CASSLQGPGNTIYF.